Below are 28 T cell receptor beta chains sequenced from a single sample in a study of blood T cell repertoires in COVID-19. Clones were read by immunoSEQ multiplex PCR, and TCRdb kept only the in-frame ones, dropping some. The sample lists under 200,000 clones, around 81% occurring once. The sample comprised peripheral blood. The receptors originated from a human donor with acute or convalescent COVID-19. The donor label of this sample is uncertain.

The V and J genes are TRBV5-1 and TRBJ2-5, with TRBD2 matching 7 bases. V trimming: 6 bases; J trimming: 2 bases; junction bases outside the gene matches: 10. This CDR3 contains 15 residues. The germline V gene has CDR1 SGHRS and CDR2 YFSETQ. Here the CDR3 reads CASKITGGLQETQYF. The DNA of the CDR3 is TGCGCCAGCAAAATAACGGGAGGCCTGCAAGAGACCCAGTACTTC. Drawing the rest from reference TRBV5-1 and TRBJ2-5, the complete variable domain is KAGVTQTPRYLIKTRGQQVTLSCSPISGHRSVSWYQQTPGQGLQFLFEYFSETQRNKGNFPGRFSGRQFSNSRSEMNVSTLELGDSALYLCASKITGGLQETQYFGPGTRLLVL.

V usage is TRBV7-3 and J usage is TRBJ2-2; unclear D gene. Germline lookup yields CDR1 SGHTA and CDR2 FQGTGA. V was trimmed by 4 bases and J by 8 bases, leaving 5 bases between them. The length of the CDR3 is 11 residues. The CDR3 DNA follows: TGTGCCAGCAGCTCATTTGGGGAGCTGTTTTTT. Translating gives CASSSFGELFF. Full variable domain (outside the CDR3, taken from reference TRBV7-3 and TRBJ2-2): GAGVSQTPSNKVTEKGKYVELRCDPISGHTALYWYRQSLGQGPEFLIYFQGTGAADDSGLPNDRFFAVRPEGSVSTLKIQRTERGDSAVYLCASSSFGELFFGEGSRLTVL.

This clone was observed once. The chain has TRBV28 and TRBJ2-7, with TRBD2 matching 9 bases. Germline V lookup: CDR1 MDHEN, CDR2 SYDVKM. The V and J ends lost 10 bases and 2 bases, in that order; junction bases with no gene match: 6. The CDR3 contains 13 residues. In nucleotides, the CDR3 is TGTGCCACACAGCGGGAGGCGACCTACGAGCAGTACTTC. Translation gives CATQREATYEQYF.

The chain recombines TRBV19 with TRBJ2-7; D perhaps matches TRBD2 (6 bases). The CDR3 is 13 amino acids. Per the germline V gene, CDR1 is LNHDA and CDR2 is SQIVND (reference sequence). V was trimmed by 8 bases and J by 2 bases, leaving 13 bases between them. The CDR3 sequence: CASGPGGAYEQYF. The CDR3 DNA follows: TGTGCCAGTGGGCCCGGCGGGGCCTACGAGCAGTACTTC.

The V and J genes are TRBV7-2 and TRBJ2-1, with 12 bases that match TRBD2. Germline CDR1 and CDR2: SGHTA and FQGNSA. This CDR3 region has 15 residues. The V gene end was trimmed by 5 bases and the J gene end by 6 bases; junction bases not matched to a gene: 5. CDR3 region: CASSPSSGGANEQFF. CDR3 nucleotides: TGTGCCAGCAGCCCCTCTAGCGGGGGGGCCAATGAGCAGTTCTTC.

In its sample, this clone was seen a few times. The chain joins TRBV9 to TRBJ2-5; maybe TRBD2 (6 bases). Trimming took 0 bases from V and 2 from J, leaving 11 bases between them. The germline gives CDR1 SGDLS, CDR2 YYNGEE. CDR3 length: 15 residues. DNA for the CDR3: TGTGCCAGCAGCGTAGGCGGAGGGCCTCAAGAGACCCAGTACTTC. Encoded protein: CASSVGGGPQETQYF.

The chain employs TRBV5-1 and TRBJ2-2; D might be TRBD2 (6 bases). Trimming took off 4 bases at V and 2 bases at J, with 15 bases between the two ends. Germline CDR1 is SGHRS and CDR2 is YFSETQ. The CDR3 has 16 amino acids. The CDR3 sequence: CASSTLADKNTGELFF. CDR3 nucleotides: TGCGCCAGCAGCACATTAGCGGATAAAAACACCGGGGAGCTGTTTTTT.

The V and J genes are TRBV7-2 and TRBJ1-3, with 9 bases identical to TRBD1. This CDR3 spans 15 amino acids. V trimming: 5 bases; J trimming: 4 bases; junction bases outside the gene matches: 6. Germline CDR1 SGHTA, CDR2 FQGNSA. The CDR3 sequence: CASSPPGTGGNTIYF. Here the CDR3 DNA reads TGTGCCAGCAGCCCCCCCGGGACAGGGGGAAACACCATATATTTT. Looking up the rest from reference TRBV7-2 and TRBJ1-3 gives the full variable domain: GAGVSQSPSNKVTEKGKDVELRCDPISGHTALYWYRQSLGQGLEFLIYFQGNSAPDKSGLPSDRFSAERTGGSVSTLTIQRTQQEDSAVYLCASSPPGTGGNTIYFGEGSWLTVV.

This clone appeared a few times. J is TRBJ1-5 and V is TRBV18; 8 nucleotides agree with TRBD1. V lost 3 bases to trimming and J lost 6 bases; unmatched junction nucleotides: 7. CDR1 is KGHSH and CDR2 is LQKENI in the germline V gene. The CDR3 consists of 15 residues. The DNA for the CDR3 is TGTGCCAGCTCACCTAATCAGGGGGCTGGTCAGCCCCAGCATTTT. Its protein product is CASSPNQGAGQPQHF. The full variable domain, its missing parts supplied by reference TRBV18 and TRBJ1-5, is NAGVMQNPRHLVRRRGQEARLRCSPMKGHSHVYWYRQLPEEGLKFMVYLQKENIIDESGMPKERFSAEFPKEGPSILRIQQVVRGDSAAYFCASSPNQGAGQPQHFGDGTRLSIL.

This clone was seen only once. The gene calls are TRBV5-1 and TRBJ2-1; 9 bases fit TRBD2. The CDR3 runs to 17 residues. After removal of 4 bases from V and 4 bases from J, the junction contained 12 bases not matched to a gene. The germline V gene has CDR1 SGHRS and CDR2 YFSETQ. The CDR3 sequence is CASSPDSGGLGYNEQFF. CDR3 DNA: TGCGCCAGCAGCCCCGACAGCGGGGGGCTAGGATACAATGAGCAGTTCTTC.

The gene calls are TRBV2 and TRBJ1-6; D gene uncertain. CDR3 length: 15 amino acids. The V gene's germline CDR1 is SNHLY and CDR2 FYNNEI. V lost 6 bases and J 9 bases, leaving 18 bases between the germline ends. The CDR3 loop reads CASRAGSSIRSPLHF. For the CDR3, the DNA is TGTGCCAGCAGGGCGGGGTCTTCAATACGTTCACCCCTCCACTTT.

This chain links TRBV19 with TRBJ1-1; tentative D call: TRBD1 (6 bases). The CDR3 has 15 amino acids. Germline loops: CDR1 LNHDA, CDR2 SQIVND (reference sequence). Trimming removed 1 base from V and 3 bases from J, with 12 bases in between. The DNA for the CDR3 is TGTGCCAGTAGTATAGTGGCCAGGGGCGACACTGAAGCTTTCTTT. As protein: CASSIVARGDTEAFF.

The chain couples TRBV7-3 to TRBJ2-7; 7 nucleotides line up with TRBD2. The germline V gene has CDR1 SGHTA and CDR2 FQGTGA. There are 15 residues in the CDR3. V trimming: 2 bases; J trimming: 1 base; junction bases outside the gene matches: 5. CDR3 region: CASSLPWTSSYEQYF. The CDR3 region has the DNA TGTGCCAGCAGCTTACCCTGGACTAGTTCCTACGAGCAGTACTTC.

V and J are TRBV19 and TRBJ1-5, with a possible D match to TRBD1 (5 bases). In germline, CDR1 is LNHDA, CDR2 SQIVND (reference sequence). The CDR3 sequence is 16 residues long. The germline V and J ends were trimmed by 3 bases and 9 bases, with 21 bases remaining between them. CDR3 sequence reads: CASSIGGVIPRGPQHF. The CDR3 DNA reads TGTGCCAGTAGTATTGGGGGGGTAATCCCTCGGGGGCCCCAGCATTTT.

The chain joins TRBV29-1 to TRBJ2-3; 9 positions agree with TRBD2. Germline values: CDR1 SQVTM, CDR2 ANQGSEA. The V gene end was trimmed by 6 bases and the J gene end by 1 base; junction bases not matched to a gene: 11. This CDR3 contains 16 residues. CDR3 loop: CSVRTPLAGRTDTQYF. CDR3 nucleotide sequence: TGCAGCGTCCGGACCCCCCTAGCGGGACGCACAGATACGCAGTATTTT.

The chain has TRBV6-5 and TRBJ2-7; D perhaps matches TRBD1 (5 bases). The germline V gene has CDR1 MNHEY and CDR2 SVGAGI. Trimming pared 10 bases from V and 5 bases from J, leaving 18 bases between. CDR3 length equals 13 residues. For the CDR3, the DNA is TGTGCCACGAGCAGGGTGGGGAAACACGAGCAGTACTTC. It is translated as CATSRVGKHEQYF.

This clone was observed a handful of times. This CDR3 is CASSERERTLSGELFF. The CDR3 DNA sequence: TGTGCCAGCAGTGAACGGGAACGGACTCTATCCGGGGAGCTGTTTTTT. This chain uses TRBV2 with TRBJ2-2; D may be TRBD2 (5 bases). Trimming pared 2 bases from V and 6 bases from J, leaving 16 bases between. The germline V gene encodes CDR1 SNHLY and CDR2 FYNNEI. This CDR3 has 16 amino acids.

The chain uses TRBV7-9 and TRBJ2-1; 7 positions match TRBD2. The germline V gene encodes CDR1 SEHNR and CDR2 FQNEAQ (reference sequence). The V segment lost 5 bases and the J segment 2 bases; nucleotides outside the gene matches: 6. The CDR3 consists of 15 residues. The CDR3 loop is CASSVTSATYNEQFF. In nucleotides, the CDR3 is TGTGCCAGCAGCGTTACTAGCGCTACCTACAATGAGCAGTTCTTC. The whole variable domain, remainder taken from reference TRBV7-9 and TRBJ2-1, is DTGVSQNPRHKITKRGQNVTFRCDPISEHNRLYWYRQTLGQGPEFLTYFQNEAQLEKSRLLSDRFSAERPKGSFSTLEIQRTEQGDSAMYLCASSVTSATYNEQFFGPGTRLTVL.

The V and J genes are TRBV5-1 and TRBJ1-2; 8 positions match TRBD1. Trimming cost V 3 bases and J 3 bases; bases outside gene matches: 10. Looked up from germline, CDR1 is SGHRS and CDR2 is YFSETQ. The CDR3 has 16 residues. The CDR3 sequence is CASSSYQPGQDYGYTF. The CDR3 DNA reads as TGCGCCAGCAGCTCATACCAACCGGGACAGGACTATGGCTACACCTTC.

The gene calls are TRBV29-1 and TRBJ2-5; a possible D gene is TRBD1 (6 bases). The CDR3 runs to 13 residues. From germline, CDR1 is SQVTM and CDR2 ANQGSEA. Trimming shortened V by 4 bases and J by 5 bases, and 14 bases separated the two germline ends. The CDR3 region is CSVGTVRWETQYF. The CDR3 DNA reads TGCAGCGTTGGGACAGTGCGCTGGGAGACCCAGTACTTC.

The V gene is TRBV18, the J gene TRBJ1-2, with no clear D. Looked up from germline, CDR1 is KGHSH and CDR2 is LQKENI. The CDR3 has 16 residues. V dropped 0 bases and J dropped 0 bases, with 11 bases sitting between them. The CDR3 region is CASSPPDWGANYGYTF. CDR3 coding DNA: TGTGCCAGCTCACCACCAGACTGGGGAGCTAACTATGGCTACACCTTC.

About this clone: Other nucleotide sequences in the sample specify the same CDR3. This chain links TRBV7-2 with TRBJ2-3, with TRBD2 identical over 11 bases. The junction had 12 bases not matched to a gene; V was cut back by 5 bases and J by 2 bases. This CDR3 region has 18 residues. In germline, CDR1 is SGHTA, CDR2 FQGNSA. CDR3 bases: TGTGCCAGCAGCCACGGGGCGCTAGCGGGGGGATACACAGATACGCAGTATTTT. This codes for CASSHGALAGGYTDTQYF.

The rearrangement joins TRBV5-1 to TRBJ1-1; D is uncertain. The length of the CDR3 is 13 residues. Germline values: CDR1 SGHRS, CDR2 YFSETQ. The V and J ends lost 0 bases and 2 bases respectively, with 5 bases between them. The CDR3 coding sequence is TGCGCCAGCAGCTTGGACATCAACACTGAAGCTTTCTTT. It is translated as CASSLDINTEAFF.

The chain carries TRBV27 and TRBJ1-6; D remains ambiguous. Per germline, CDR1 MNHEY and CDR2 SMNVEV (reference sequence). V was clipped by 5 bases and J by 7 bases, with 15 bases between them. There are 15 residues in the CDR3. CDR3 coding DNA: TGTGCCAGCAGTGCCAGCCGGGTGCTAAATTCACCCCTCCACTTT. Translating it yields CASSASRVLNSPLHF.

The table lists this clone with a count of one. This sequence joins TRBV5-1 and TRBJ2-1, with TRBD2 as a possible D gene (5 bases). CDR3 length: 14 amino acids. From germline, CDR1 is SGHRS and CDR2 YFSETQ. The ends were cut back, 0 bases at V and 12 bases at J, with 16 bases in the middle. This chain's CDR3 is CASSLAGVSDRQFF. DNA of the CDR3: TGCGCCAGCAGCTTGGCCGGGGTCTCGGATAGGCAGTTCTTC.

This chain uses TRBV21-1 with TRBJ1-4. TRBV21-1 constitutes a pseudogene. CDR3 length: 11 amino acids. CDR3 sequence reads: CASSNSVKLFF. CDR3 DNA: TGTGCCAGCAGCAATTCGGTGAAACTGTTTTTT.

The chain employs TRBV12-3 or TRBV12-4 and TRBJ1-1; no clear D. With 3 bases removed from V and 2 bases from J, the gap between germline ends came to 7 bases. The CDR3 consists of 13 residues. The DNA of the CDR3 is TGTGCCAGCAGTTTTGCGGTAAACACTGAAGCTTTCTTT. Amino acids: CASSFAVNTEAFF.

The genes are TRBV19 and TRBJ2-5; 11 bases fit TRBD1. V was clipped by 4 bases and J by 4 bases; unmatched bases: 2. The CDR3 runs 14 residues. CDR1 and CDR2 from the germline V gene are LNHDA and SQIVND (reference sequence). CDR3 amino acids: CASSKDRGLETQYF. The CDR3 DNA follows: TGTGCCAGTAGTAAGGACAGGGGGCTAGAGACCCAGTACTTC. The full variable domain, rest sourced from reference TRBV19 and TRBJ2-5, is DGGITQSPKYLFRKEGQNVTLSCEQNLNHDAMYWYRQDPGQGLRLIYYSQIVNDFQKGDIAEGYSVSREKKESFPLTVTSAQKNPTAFYLCASSKDRGLETQYFGPGTRLLVL.